Shown below are 5 T cell receptor beta chains from a single sample sequenced in a study of OX40 agonist ivuxolimab in advanced cancers. Library construction relied on the immunoSEQ multiplex PCR assay. The clones in this table, taken by TCRdb from immuneACCESS, are in-frame only. Not every clone is retained; where verified, under half of the shortfall comes from an unresolved V gene, and the cause of the rest is unknown. Here the sample has about 100,000 clones; around nine tenths occur a single time. The ten top clones hold 0.7% to 1% of the sample. The sample consisted of CD4+ or CD8+ T cells sorted from blood, taken in a trial of the OX40 agonist ivuxolimab. These receptors were taken from an adult with an advanced solid tumor such as melanoma, head and neck, liver or kidney cancer.

V and J are TRBV18 and TRBJ2-2, with 8 bases identical to TRBD1. Germline CDR1 and CDR2: KGHSH and LQKENI. J lost 5 bases, V lost 0 bases, and 11 bases had no gene match. CDR3 length: 18 residues. In DNA, the CDR3 is TGTGCCAGCTCACCACCCCTCGGGACAGGACTGGTTACCGGGGAGCTGTTTTTT. Translating gives CASSPPLGTGLVTGELFF.

This chain connects TRBV11-2 to TRBJ1-2, with TRBD1 identical over 8 bases. The CDR3 is made up of 14 amino acids. With 5 bases clipped from V and 6 bases from J, the junction kept 8 bases outside the gene matches. Germline assignment: CDR1 SGHAT and CDR2 FQNNGV. CDR3 sequence reads: CASSQWTGTNGYTF. The CDR3 DNA reads as TGTGCCAGCAGCCAGTGGACAGGGACCAATGGCTACACCTTC.

The J gene is TRBJ2-1, the V gene TRBV7-9; 9 bases agree with TRBD1. With 5 bases clipped from V and 5 bases from J, the junction kept 10 bases outside the gene matches. The CDR3 is 16 residues long. CDR1 SEHNR and CDR2 FQNEAQ come from the germline V gene (reference sequence). CDR3 loop: CASSGRDRVTNNEQFF. CDR3 in DNA: TGTGCCAGCAGCGGCCGGGACAGGGTAACTAACAATGAGCAGTTCTTC.

The V call is TRBV4-2, the J call TRBJ2-5; 9 nucleotides match TRBD1. With 3 bases clipped from V and 2 bases from J, the junction kept 7 bases outside the gene matches. CDR1 and CDR2 (germline): LGHNA, YNFKEQ. The CDR3 extends over 16 amino acids. The CDR3 is CASSQGQGGGQETQYF. The CDR3 DNA reads TGTGCCAGCAGCCAGGGACAGGGAGGTGGACAAGAGACCCAGTACTTC.

The chain uses TRBV6-6 and TRBJ2-3; D may correspond to TRBD1 or TRBD2 (6 bases each). With 5 bases removed from V and 6 bases from J, the gap between germline ends came to 21 bases. The V gene's germline CDR1 is MNHNY and CDR2 SVGAGI (reference sequence). The CDR3 contains 16 residues. CDR3 nucleotides: TGTGCCAGCAGTAAATCCGAGATGTCGGGGGCGGATACGCAGTATTTT. Translation: CASSKSEMSGADTQYF.